This T cell receptor (beta chain) was captured in a study of blood T cell repertoires in COVID-19. Looking at the study overall: Sites across the United States, Italy and Spain contributed samples from acute and convalescent COVID-19. Sample material is recorded as cDNA or gDNA derived from T cells, B-cell-depleted T cells, or PBMCs.

Per the study methods: Using reference gene primer amplification, nucleated cell counts were estimated. Some clones are missing from TCRdb's copy, which holds only in-frame ones; the method was immunoSEQ multiplex PCR. V and J calls and clone size are copied from that table; D and trimming were computed from the DNA. The sample carries over 100,000 clones, approximately 88% recorded once. The V and J ends lost 1 base and 0 bases respectively, with 10 bases between them. The CDR3 is made up of 16 amino acids. Germline CDR1 LGHDT, CDR2 YNNKEL (reference sequence). The rearrangement joins TRBV3-1 (or the pseudogene TRBV3-2) to TRBJ2-1, with D possibly matching TRBD1 (5 bases). The source is a woman aged 70-85 years with acute or convalescent COVID-19. The specimen was peripheral blood. The CDR3 sequence is CASSQGPDSSYNEQFF. As DNA, the CDR3 is TGTGCCAGCAGCCAAGGGCCCGACAGCTCCTACAATGAGCAGTTCTTC.